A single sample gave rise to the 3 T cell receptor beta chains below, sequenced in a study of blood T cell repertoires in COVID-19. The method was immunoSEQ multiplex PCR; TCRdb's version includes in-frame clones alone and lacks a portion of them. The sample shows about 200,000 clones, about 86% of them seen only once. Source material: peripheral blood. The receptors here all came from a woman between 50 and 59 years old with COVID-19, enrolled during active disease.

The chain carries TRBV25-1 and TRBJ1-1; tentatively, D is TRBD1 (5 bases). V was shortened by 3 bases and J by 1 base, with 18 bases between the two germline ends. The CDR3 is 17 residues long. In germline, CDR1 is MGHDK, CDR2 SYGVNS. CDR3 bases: TGTGCCAGCAGTGAGGGATTCGCTCGGGGGTCGAACACTGAAGCTTTCTTT. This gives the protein CASSEGFARGSNTEAFF.

The CDR3 sequence is CASSPQGLYSNQPQHF. DNA of the CDR3: TGTGCCAGCAGTCCACAGGGACTATATAGCAATCAGCCCCAGCATTTT. The genes are TRBV27 and TRBJ1-5; D is perhaps TRBD1 (6 bases). The CDR3 contains 16 residues. V shed 5 bases and J shed 0 bases, with 14 bases lying between them. Germline V CDR1 and CDR2: MNHEY, SMNVEV (reference sequence).

CDR3 region: CATSARDTITDTQYF. The CDR3 DNA is TGTGCCACCAGCGCCCGGGACACAATCACAGATACGCAGTATTTT. The chain couples TRBV15 to TRBJ2-3; a possible D gene is TRBD1 (6 bases). The CDR3 runs 15 residues. Germline V CDR1 and CDR2: LNHNV, YYDKDF (reference sequence). Trimming cost V 5 bases and J 2 bases, with 14 bases left between them.